Following are 19 T cell receptor beta chains from one sample sequenced in a study of human T cells and chemical hapten exposure (dated by TCRdb to the early 2020s). Libraries were constructed by RACE. The run used a NextSeq 500. TCRdb reprocessing: public reads trimmed at Q25 with fastp, clones called with MiXCR, in-frame beta chains kept. Here each entry gathers all rows of one CDR3 protein and keeps the most common genes and DNA. The sample has some 350,000 distinct CDR3 sequences on record, around 7% of them singletons. The top ten clones comprise less than 10% of the sample. Per the publication, the time point label means: patch test 1, 2 weeks after DPC sensitization. Explained via the paper, the treatment or condition label denotes: therapeutic diphenylcyclopropenone sensitization with weekly scalp DPC. The source material was whole blood, sampled in connection with sensitization to the hapten diphenylcyclopropenone (DPC). These TCRs come from a woman aged 18-29 years with alopecia areata. Some clones in this sample may be carry-over from other donors' samples.

This clonotype was detected many times. The gene calls are TRBV9 and TRBJ2-5; TRBD2 matches at 8 bases. The V and J ends lost 0 bases and 5 bases, in that order; junction bases with no gene match: 9. This CDR3 has 16 residues. The germline gives CDR1 SGDLS, CDR2 YYNGEE. The CDR3 DNA reads TGTGCCAGCAGCGTAGGGCCTAGCGGGTTCGTCGAGACCCAGTACTTC. It codes for CASSVGPSGFVETQYF. The whole variable domain, filled in from reference TRBV9 and TRBJ2-5, reads DSGVTQTPKHLITATGQRVTLRCSPRSGDLSVYWYQQSLDQGLQFLIQYYNGEERAKGNILERFSAQQFPDLHSELNLSSLELGDSALYFCASSVGPSGFVETQYFGPGTRLLVL.

This clonotype was seen ten or more times. The V gene is TRBV7-9, the J gene TRBJ2-3, with unresolved D. Germline CDR1 SEHNR, CDR2 FQNEAQ (reference sequence). Deletions cut 1 base from V and 3 bases from J, with 8 bases between. This CDR3 is 14 amino acids long. CDR3 amino acids: CASSLVPGTDTQYF. Written as DNA, the CDR3 is TGTGCCAGCAGCTTAGTCCCAGGAACAGATACGCAGTATTTT. Complete variable domain (other parts from reference TRBV7-9 and TRBJ2-3): DTGVSQNPRHKITKRGQNVTFRCDPISEHNRLYWYRQTLGQGPEFLTYFQNEAQLEKSRLLSDRFSAERPKGSFSTLEIQRTEQGDSAMYLCASSLVPGTDTQYFGPGTRLTVL.

The chain has TRBV4-1 and TRBJ2-4; D might be TRBD1 (5 bases). This CDR3 is built from 15 residues. V was shortened by 0 bases and J by 8 bases, with 14 bases between the two germline ends. Germline assignment: CDR1 MGHRA and CDR2 YSYEKL. The CDR3 loop is CASSQEVGMGHIQYF. The CDR3 nucleotides read TGCGCCAGCAGCCAAGAAGTAGGGATGGGGCACATTCAGTACTTC.

This clonotype was counted only a few times. The CDR3 nucleotides are TGTGCCAGCAGTTACGTTGGAGAAAATCAGCCCCAGCATTTT. Protein sequence: CASSYVGENQPQHF. The chain couples TRBV6-6 to TRBJ1-5, with no clear D. CDR1 and CDR2 from the germline V gene are MNHNY and SVGAGI (reference sequence). V was cut by 2 bases and J by 4 bases, with 9 bases left in between. The CDR3 spans 14 residues.

V gene TRBV5-4 combines with J gene TRBJ1-4; perhaps TRBD1 as D (6 bases). The CDR3 consists of 15 residues. Germline assignment: CDR1 SGHNT and CDR2 YYREEE (reference sequence). V was clipped by 1 base and J by 4 bases, with 11 bases between them. CDR3 in amino acids: CASSLMGGHNEKLFF. Here the CDR3 DNA reads TGTGCCAGCAGCTTGATGGGGGGCCATAATGAAAAACTGTTTTTT.

Details on this clonotype: A junction end diverges from the germline sequence, so it may reflect a read error. This rearrangement joins TRBV12-3 or TRBV12-4 to TRBJ1-1, with TRBD1 as a possible D gene (6 bases). The CDR3 has 11 amino acids. The CDR3 coding sequence is TGTGCCAGCAGTTCGGACAGTGAAGTTTTCTTT. It encodes CASSSDSEVFF.

This clonotype has a handful of counts. The chain couples TRBV12-3 or TRBV12-4 to TRBJ1-3; possibly TRBD1 for D (6 bases). Trimming shortened V by 3 bases and J by 0 bases, and 15 bases separated the two germline ends. This CDR3 is 17 amino acids long. CDR3 loop: CASSFRGGLSSGNTIYF. CDR3 DNA: TGTGCCAGCAGTTTCCGAGGGGGACTATCCTCTGGAAACACCATATATTTT.

This clonotype showed up many times. The J gene is TRBJ1-4, the V gene TRBV5-6; D gene uncertain. Per the germline V gene, CDR1 is SGHDT and CDR2 is YYEEEE. This CDR3 has 13 residues. The V gene lost 4 bases and the J gene lost 0 bases, with 4 bases spanning the gap. CDR3 sequence reads: CASSPATNEKLFF. The CDR3 bases are TGTGCCAGCAGCCCCGCAACTAATGAAAAACTGTTTTTT.

This clonotype was recorded at least ten times. The chain carries TRBV5-1 and TRBJ1-4; 10 bases match TRBD1. Trimming removed 5 bases from V and 8 bases from J; junction bases left unmatched: 12. The germline V gene has CDR1 SGHRS and CDR2 YFSETQ. This CDR3 is 16 amino acids long. The CDR3 protein is CASSNHRDRGTEKLFF. CDR3 nucleotides: TGCGCCAGCAGTAACCACCGGGACAGGGGAACGGAAAAACTGTTTTTT.

The V gene is TRBV10-3, the J gene TRBJ1-5, with TRBD1 matching over 8 bases. This CDR3 is 15 amino acids long. With 0 bases clipped from V and 7 bases from J, the junction kept 5 bases outside the gene matches. Germline V gene data show CDR1 as ENHRY and CDR2 as SYGVKD. The CDR3 DNA follows: TGTGCCATCAGTGAGTCCGGCAGACAGGGGCAGCCCCAGCATTTT. Protein product: CAISESGRQGQPQHF.

This chain links TRBV10-3 with TRBJ1-5, with a tentative D call TRBD1 (6 bases). Between the trimmed V and J ends, which lost 3 bases and 1 base, there was a span of 22 bases. Germline V lookup: CDR1 ENHRY, CDR2 SYGVKD. The CDR3 extends over 19 amino acids. CDR3 sequence (DNA): TGTGCCATCAGTGACCCTTCCCCTTGGGAACAGGGCAGCAATCAGCCCCAGCATTTT. It codes for CAISDPSPWEQGSNQPQHF.

The rearrangement uses TRBV19 and TRBJ1-5; no definite D call. The germline V gene encodes CDR1 LNHDA and CDR2 SQIVND (reference sequence). The CDR3 is 16 amino acids. The V end was cut by 3 bases, the J end by 6 bases, with 18 bases between. CDR3 sequence (DNA): TGTGCCAGTAGTATCGGGCCCAGGCGGTCTGCTCAGCCCCAGCATTTT. Translated, it gives CASSIGPRRSAQPQHF.

The V and J genes are TRBV7-2 and TRBJ1-2, with D unclear. Germline V gene sequence: CDR1 SGHTA, CDR2 FQGNSA. V was trimmed by 4 bases and J by 7 bases, leaving 19 bases between them. The CDR3 totals 15 residues. The CDR3 here is CASSYTGEPLAGYTF. The CDR3 nucleotides are TGTGCCAGCAGCTATACCGGGGAACCTCTTGCTGGCTACACCTTC.

The chain recombines TRBV3-1 with TRBJ1-2; no firm D call. Trimming removed 6 bases at V and 2 bases at J, with 10 bases between. Per the germline V gene, CDR1 is LGHDT and CDR2 is YNNKEL (reference sequence). The CDR3 loop spans 13 amino acids. The CDR3 sequence: CASRSPANYGYTF. The DNA for the CDR3 is TGTGCCAGCAGGAGTCCAGCAAACTATGGCTACACCTTC.

A few counts support this clonotype. The chain has TRBV9 and TRBJ2-3; 7 bases fit TRBD1. Germline CDR1 reads SGDLS; CDR2 reads YYNGEE. The CDR3 spans 17 residues. V lost 0 bases, J lost 7 bases, and 14 bases stayed unmatched. The CDR3 nucleotides are TGTGCCAGCAGCGTAGAAGTTCAGGGGGTGACTGGGAATACGCAGTATTTT. It specifies CASSVEVQGVTGNTQYF.

CDR3 sequence reads: CSARGGLNTEAFF. The CDR3 DNA follows: TGCAGTGCTAGGGGGGGACTGAACACTGAAGCTTTCTTT. The chain recombines TRBV20-1 with TRBJ1-1; D is possibly TRBD1 (5 bases). The CDR3 is 13 amino acids. Trimming cost V 3 bases and J 0 bases, with 8 bases left between them. Germline CDR1 DFQATT, CDR2 SNEGSKA (reference sequence).

This clonotype was detected ten times or more. V and J are TRBV4-2 and TRBJ1-5; a weak D match, TRBD1 (6 bases). V was shortened by 7 bases and J by 3 bases, with 22 bases between the two germline ends. This CDR3 region has 17 residues. The germline V gene encodes CDR1 LGHNA and CDR2 YNFKEQ. The CDR3 sequence is CASTPGTQEYNNQPQHF. CDR3 DNA sequence: TGTGCCAGCACCCCCGGGACACAGGAATACAACAATCAGCCCCAGCATTTT.

This clonotype was observed many times. The CDR3 sequence: CASGLANSYEQYF. Here the CDR3 DNA reads TGCGCCAGCGGCCTAGCAAACTCCTACGAGCAGTACTTC. J is TRBJ2-7 and V is TRBV5-1; possibly TRBD2 for D (5 bases). Germline V CDR1 and CDR2: SGHRS, YFSETQ. V lost 7 bases and J lost 0, with 11 bases in between. The CDR3 has 13 amino acids.

In DNA, the CDR3 is TGCAGTGCTAGAATCCGGACAGGGACGAACGAGCAGTACTTC. It yields the protein CSARIRTGTNEQYF. The rearrangement uses TRBV20-1 and TRBJ2-7; 8 nucleotides align to TRBD1. This CDR3 has 14 amino acids. V shed 2 bases and J 5 bases; nucleotides not matched to a gene: 8. Germline V gene data show CDR1 as DFQATT and CDR2 as SNEGSKA (reference sequence).